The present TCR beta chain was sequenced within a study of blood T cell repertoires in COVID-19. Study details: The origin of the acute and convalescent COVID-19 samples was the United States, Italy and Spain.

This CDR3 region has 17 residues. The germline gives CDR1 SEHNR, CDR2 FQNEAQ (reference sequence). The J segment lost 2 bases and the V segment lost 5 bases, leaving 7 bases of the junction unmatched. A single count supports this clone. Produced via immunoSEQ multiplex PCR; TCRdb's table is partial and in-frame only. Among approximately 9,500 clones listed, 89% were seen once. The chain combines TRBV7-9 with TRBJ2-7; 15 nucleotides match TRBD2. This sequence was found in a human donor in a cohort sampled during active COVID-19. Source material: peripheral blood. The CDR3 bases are TGTGCCAGCAGCCGAGGACTAGCGGGGGGGCCGACCTACGAGCAGTACTTC. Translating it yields CASSRGLAGGPTYEQYF.